The 15 T cell receptor beta chains below were found in one sample sequenced in a study of T-cell memory formation after mild COVID-19. MiXCR was run by TCRdb on the 5' RACE reads, yielding one entry per CDR3 protein. The sample shows about 540,000 distinct CDR3 sequences, just over 20% of them seen only once. The sample was PBMCs or a T cell subset sorted from them (not recorded which). The receptors were gathered from an adult woman who had mild COVID-19 (a few samples of this study predate the infection). Cell type and time point are not known.

This clonotype was seen only a few times. V usage is TRBV18 and J usage is TRBJ1-1; D is ambiguous. The CDR3 covers 13 residues. CDR1 is KGHSH, CDR2 LQKENI, per germline. Trimming shortened V by 2 bases and J by 0 bases, and 4 bases separated the two germline ends. CDR3 sequence (DNA): TGTGCCAGCTCACCAGACTTGAACACTGAAGCTTTCTTT. This gives the protein CASSPDLNTEAFF. Complete variable domain (other parts from reference TRBV18 and TRBJ1-1): NAGVMQNPRHLVRRRGQEARLRCSPMKGHSHVYWYRQLPEEGLKFMVYLQKENIIDESGMPKERFSAEFPKEGPSILRIQQVVRGDSAAYFCASSPDLNTEAFFGQGTRLTVV.

This clonotype has just a few counts. The rearrangement uses TRBV7-9 and TRBJ1-2; D is perhaps TRBD1 (5 bases). The germline V and J ends were trimmed by 4 bases and 6 bases, with 9 bases remaining between them. The CDR3 is 12 residues long. From germline, CDR1 is SEHNR and CDR2 FQNEAQ (reference sequence). This CDR3 reads CASSWRDDGYTF. The CDR3 DNA sequence: TGTGCCAGCAGCTGGCGGGACGATGGCTACACCTTC.

V is TRBV2 and J is TRBJ1-1; D might be TRBD1 (6 bases). This CDR3 comprises 15 residues. Germline assignment: CDR1 SNHLY and CDR2 FYNNEI. V gave up 8 bases and J gave up 3 bases, with 19 bases separating them. CDR3 amino acids: CASRNGRGYYTEAFF. The CDR3, as DNA: TGTGCCAGCCGGAACGGCAGGGGCTACTACACTGAAGCTTTCTTT.

In DNA form, the CDR3 reads TGTGCCAGCAGTCAGGGGGGGGGGGCGCCGGGAAATGAGCAGTTCTTC. Translation: CASSQGGGAPGNEQFF. The chain links TRBV6-5 to TRBJ2-1, with D perhaps matching TRBD1 or TRBD2 (7 bases each). This CDR3 region has 16 residues. V lost 5 bases and J 7 bases, leaving 21 bases between the germline ends. Germline V gives CDR1 MNHEY, CDR2 SVGAGI.

This clonotype has just a few counts. The chain carries TRBV7-8 and TRBJ1-1; 7 positions match TRBD1. The V and J ends lost 2 bases and 3 bases, in that order; junction bases with no gene match: 18. This CDR3 has 19 amino acids. CDR1 and CDR2 (germline): SGHVS, FQNEAQ. CDR3 DNA: TGTGCCAGCAGCTTAAGATCGGGGCAGGGGGTGGTAGGAGACACTGAAGCTTTCTTT. Encoded protein: CASSLRSGQGVVGDTEAFF.

V usage is TRBV6-5 and J usage is TRBJ2-3, with D unresolved. This CDR3 spans 14 amino acids. The ends were cut back, 6 bases at V and 3 bases at J, with 13 bases in the middle. Germline CDR1 is MNHEY and CDR2 is SVGAGI. CDR3 coding DNA: TGTGCCAGCAGCAGACCCGGAAGAACAGATACGCAGTATTTT. Residues: CASSRPGRTDTQYF.

This rearrangement joins TRBV29-1 to TRBJ2-1; the D gene is possibly TRBD2 (6 bases). CDR1 SQVTM and CDR2 ANQGSEA come from the germline V gene. Trimming took 6 bases from V and 0 from J, leaving 15 bases between them. The CDR3 consists of 15 residues. The CDR3 sequence is CSVGGTPSSYNEQFF. Here the CDR3 DNA reads TGCAGCGTCGGTGGGACTCCGAGCTCCTACAATGAGCAGTTCTTC.

V and J are TRBV6-5 and TRBJ2-7, with TRBD2 as a possible D gene (6 bases). The CDR3 extends over 14 amino acids. Germline CDR1 reads MNHEY; CDR2 reads SVGAGI. Trimming removed 6 bases from V and 2 bases from J, with 14 bases in between. DNA of the CDR3: TGTGCCAGCAGAGGGACCGGGGGAACCTACGAGCAGTACTTC. Translating gives CASRGTGGTYEQYF.

The rearrangement joins TRBV24-1 to TRBJ2-5; TRBD1 aligns across 9 bases. CDR1 KGHDR and CDR2 SFDVKD come from the germline V gene. V was pared by 4 bases and J by 3 bases, with 5 bases of the junction left unmatched. CDR3 size: 15 residues. Here the CDR3 reads CATSDPGTGKETQYF. In DNA form, the CDR3 reads TGTGCCACCAGTGACCCAGGGACAGGGAAAGAGACCCAGTACTTC.

This clonotype came up a few times. The V gene is TRBV9, the J gene TRBJ1-1; no clear D. The CDR3 length is 14 residues. V shed 3 bases and J shed 6 bases, with 15 bases lying between them. Germline CDR1 and CDR2: SGDLS and YYNGEE. DNA of the CDR3: TGTGCCAGCAGCGGGGTTTCGGCCCCCTCTGAAGCTTTCTTT. As protein: CASSGVSAPSEAFF. The whole variable domain, remainder taken from reference TRBV9 and TRBJ1-1, is DSGVTQTPKHLITATGQRVTLRCSPRSGDLSVYWYQQSLDQGLQFLIQYYNGEERAKGNILERFSAQQFPDLHSELNLSSLELGDSALYFCASSGVSAPSEAFFGQGTRLTVV.

This sequence joins TRBV5-5 and TRBJ2-2; 7 positions match TRBD1. CDR1 and CDR2 from the germline V gene are SGHKS and YYEKEE (reference sequence). The CDR3 has 21 residues. The ends lost 0 bases at V and 0 bases at J; junction bases unmatched: 17. CDR3 sequence reads: CASSLALTGPDRAPNTGELFF. In nucleotides, the CDR3 is TGTGCCAGCAGCTTGGCCTTAACCGGCCCCGACAGGGCACCGAACACCGGGGAGCTGTTTTTT. The complete variable domain, with remaining parts taken from reference TRBV5-5 and TRBJ2-2, reads DAGVTQSPTHLIKTRGQQVTLRCSPISGHKSVSWYQQVLGQGPQFIFQYYEKEERGRGNFPDRFSARQFPNYSSELNVNALLLGDSALYLCASSLALTGPDRAPNTGELFFGEGSRLTVL.

A note on this clonotype: A clone one base away is much larger, so this may be a read error. J is TRBJ2-7 and V is TRBV5-1, with TRBD1 identical over 7 bases. Germline CDR1 and CDR2: SGHRS and YFSETQ. The CDR3 consists of 16 residues. V was clipped by 5 bases and J by 1 base; unmatched bases: 12. CDR3 in amino acids: CASRPRWQGVSYEQYF. The CDR3 DNA follows: TGCGCCAGCAGACCAAGGTGGCAGGGGGTTTCCTACGAGCAGTACTTC.

The chain carries TRBV6-5 and TRBJ1-5, with a possible D match to TRBD1 (5 bases). Germline assignment: CDR1 MNHEY and CDR2 SVGAGI. This CDR3 region has 13 residues. V lost 6 bases and J lost 2, with 8 bases in between. The CDR3 DNA reads TGTGCCAGCAGACAGGACGGCAATCAGCCCCAGCATTTT. Amino acids: CASRQDGNQPQHF.

J is TRBJ2-2 and V is TRBV7-9; a weak D match, TRBD2 (7 bases). Germline V gene sequence: CDR1 SEHNR, CDR2 FQNEAQ (reference sequence). The CDR3 extends over 17 amino acids. V shed 0 bases and J shed 4 bases, with 15 bases lying between them. CDR3: CASSLAPGEGATGELFF. The CDR3 nucleotides are TGTGCCAGCAGCTTAGCGCCAGGGGAGGGTGCCACCGGGGAGCTGTTTTTT.

The sample holds a few counts of this clonotype. The gene calls are TRBV5-1 and TRBJ1-1; possible D gene TRBD1, 5 bases. The CDR3 runs 16 residues. V was clipped by 3 bases and J by 1 base, with 16 bases between them. CDR1 and CDR2 from the germline V gene are SGHRS and YFSETQ. The CDR3 loop is CASSWGDGRPNTEAFF. The CDR3 region has the DNA TGCGCCAGCAGCTGGGGGGATGGGAGGCCGAACACTGAAGCTTTCTTT.